This T cell receptor beta chain was captured in a study of control samples from healthy donors and cancer patients. CDR1 is MNHEY, CDR2 SMNVEV, per germline (reference sequence). This CDR3 has 14 residues. Trimming cost V 3 bases and J 0 bases, with 9 bases left between them. Measured with immunoSEQ multiplex PCR; TCRdb has only the in-frame clones, and not every one. The sample holds some 110,000 clones, 85% to 90% seen once. This chain joins TRBV27 and TRBJ2-7, with D unresolved. Material for sequencing was blood. The source of this sequence is a woman aged 70-85 years in good health. The CDR3: CASSFSSFSYEQYF. The CDR3, as DNA: TGTGCCAGCAGTTTCAGCAGTTTCTCCTACGAGCAGTACTTC.